The 20 T cell receptor beta chains given below trace back to one sample, sequenced in a study of cytomegalovirus exposure and HLA in healthy donors. PCR involved 60 Vbeta and 13 Jbeta primers. Libraries were prepared by immunoSEQ multiplex PCR; TCRdb keeps only in-frame clonotypes and omits some of them. The sample yields around 150,000 clones, approximately 77% seen once. Sequencing was performed on PBMCs. The receptor set was obtained from a man between 18 and 29 years old in good health and CMV-seronegative.

This clone was picked up one time. The chain is built from TRBV7-9 and TRBJ1-1; 7 bases agree with TRBD1. The V segment lost 1 base and the J segment 0 bases; nucleotides outside the gene matches: 2. CDR1 and CDR2 from the germline V gene are SEHNR and FQNEAQ (reference sequence). The CDR3 contains 15 residues. CDR3 amino acids: CASSLVDRVNTEAFF. In DNA form, the CDR3 reads TGTGCCAGCAGCTTAGTTGACAGGGTGAACACTGAAGCTTTCTTT.

The chain has TRBV5-6 and TRBJ2-7; a weak D match, TRBD1 (5 bases). The CDR3 contains 15 residues. Germline CDR1 reads SGHDT; CDR2 reads YYEEEE. Deletions cut 2 bases from V and 3 bases from J, with 15 bases between. For the CDR3, the DNA is TGTGCCAGCAGCTTACAAGGGGTCCATATCTACGAGCAGTACTTC. Translation gives CASSLQGVHIYEQYF.

The chain couples TRBV7-2 to TRBJ1-3, with D possibly TRBD1 on 6 matching bases. CDR1 is SGHTA, CDR2 FQGNSA, per germline. The V end lost 5 bases, the J end lost 3 bases, and 14 bases lay between the germline ends. This CDR3 is 15 amino acids long. The CDR3 protein is CASSVQGSSGNTIYF. The CDR3, as DNA: TGTGCCAGCAGCGTTCAGGGGTCAAGTGGAAACACCATATATTTT.

CDR3 coding DNA: TGTGCCAGCAGGCGACAGGGGGACACTGAAGCTTTCTTT. Translating it yields CASRRQGDTEAFF. The chain is built from TRBV7-9 and TRBJ1-1, with 9 nucleotides matching TRBD1. Trimming cost V 6 bases and J 3 bases; bases outside gene matches: 2. This CDR3 comprises 13 residues. Germline assignment: CDR1 SEHNR and CDR2 FQNEAQ (reference sequence).

The rearrangement uses TRBV18 and TRBJ2-3, with a tentative D call TRBD2 (6 bases). The CDR3 extends over 15 amino acids. CDR1 KGHSH and CDR2 LQKENI come from the germline V gene. Trimming removed 3 bases from V and 4 bases from J, with 14 bases in between. The CDR3 DNA sequence: TGTGCCAGCTCACCTGCGGAGGGGTTGGCAGATACGCAGTATTTT. This sequence encodes CASSPAEGLADTQYF.

The chain is built from TRBV9 and TRBJ2-2, with a tentative D call TRBD2 (6 bases). V lost 1 base, J lost 2 bases, and 6 bases lay in between. There are 14 residues in the CDR3. Germline-derived CDR1 and CDR2 are SGDLS and YYNGEE. The CDR3 DNA sequence: TGTGCCAGCAGCGTAACTAGCAACACCGGGGAGCTGTTTTTT. Residues: CASSVTSNTGELFF. Full variable domain (outside the CDR3, taken from reference TRBV9 and TRBJ2-2): DSGVTQTPKHLITATGQRVTLRCSPRSGDLSVYWYQQSLDQGLQFLIQYYNGEERAKGNILERFSAQQFPDLHSELNLSSLELGDSALYFCASSVTSNTGELFFGEGSRLTVL.

This clone was seen a handful of times. The chain is built from TRBV9 and TRBJ2-1; 7 positions agree with TRBD1. J gave up 6 bases and V 3 bases, and 15 bases lay outside the gene matches. Germline values: CDR1 SGDLS, CDR2 YYNGEE. The CDR3 length is 17 residues. The CDR3 DNA follows: TGTGCCAGCAGCGCAAAGGGGGCGGGCCCCGGACCCAATGAGCAGTTCTTC. Its protein product is CASSAKGAGPGPNEQFF.

A single count supports this clone. The chain carries TRBV5-1 and TRBJ2-3, with 13 bases that match TRBD2. Germline V gives CDR1 SGHRS, CDR2 YFSETQ. This CDR3 is 18 amino acids long. With 3 bases clipped from V and 2 bases from J, the junction kept 9 bases outside the gene matches. The CDR3 reads CASSSARTSGSSTDTQYF. The CDR3 coding sequence is TGCGCCAGCAGCTCCGCCCGGACTAGCGGGAGTTCCACAGATACGCAGTATTTT.

The chain couples TRBV19 to TRBJ2-3; D possibly corresponds to TRBD2 (5 bases). Germline lookup yields CDR1 LNHDA and CDR2 SQIVND (reference sequence). The CDR3 runs 14 residues. Trimming took 9 bases from V and 1 from J, leaving 14 bases between them. The DNA for the CDR3 is TGTGCCAGCCGGAGGAACCAACGCACAGATACGCAGTATTTT. Residues: CASRRNQRTDTQYF.

V and J are TRBV7-2 and TRBJ2-7; D might be TRBD1 (5 bases). V lost 5 bases and J 1 base, leaving 12 bases between the germline ends. Germline CDR1 is SGHTA and CDR2 is FQGNSA. CDR3 length equals 14 residues. CDR3 protein: CASSNNRQSYEQYF. The CDR3 DNA sequence: TGTGCCAGCAGCAATAACCGACAGTCCTACGAGCAGTACTTC.

This chain links TRBV10-1 with TRBJ2-2; 8 nucleotides line up with TRBD1. J lost 3 bases, V lost 7 bases, and 4 bases had no gene match. Germline V CDR1 and CDR2: WNHNN, SYGVQD (reference sequence). This CDR3 has 14 amino acids. The CDR3 DNA is TGCGCCAGCAAACCGGGACAGGACACCGGGGAGCTGTTTTTT. Its protein is CASKPGQDTGELFF.

The chain has TRBV28 and TRBJ2-1; 8 bases agree with TRBD2. CDR1 MDHEN and CDR2 SYDVKM come from the germline V gene. V lost 3 bases to trimming and J lost 0 bases; unmatched junction nucleotides: 10. This CDR3 is 18 amino acids long. The CDR3 coding sequence is TGTGCCAGCAGTTTCTCCCCTTCCGGGACTAGCTCCTACAATGAGCAGTTCTTC. Its translation: CASSFSPSGTSSYNEQFF.

This chain joins TRBV5-4 and TRBJ2-1; D might be TRBD2 (6 bases). V lost 4 bases and J lost 4, with 15 bases in between. From germline, CDR1 is SGHNT and CDR2 YYREEE (reference sequence). The CDR3 loop spans 15 amino acids. Written as DNA, the CDR3 is TGTGCCAGCAGCACCTCTGGGACTTTGTACAATGAGCAGTTCTTC. Translated: CASSTSGTLYNEQFF.

The V and J genes are TRBV28 and TRBJ1-2; the match to TRBD1 covers 7 bases. CDR1 and CDR2 (germline): MDHEN, SYDVKM. Germline trimming cut 5 bases from V and 4 bases from J; bases unmatched to any gene: 7. This CDR3 is built from 14 residues. The DNA for the CDR3 is TGTGCCAGCAGTCTACATAGGGGGCTCTATGGCTACACCTTC. Protein sequence: CASSLHRGLYGYTF.

The chain couples TRBV4-1 to TRBJ2-1, with D possibly TRBD2 on 7 matching bases. This CDR3 spans 16 amino acids. Trimming removed 3 bases at V and 6 bases at J, with 18 bases between. Per germline, CDR1 MGHRA and CDR2 YSYEKL. CDR3 amino acids: CASSQRQEGGANEQFF. In nucleotides, the CDR3 is TGCGCCAGCAGCCAGAGACAGGAGGGAGGGGCCAATGAGCAGTTCTTC.

The chain couples TRBV27 to TRBJ2-4; 11 nucleotides align to TRBD2. Trimming took 6 bases from V and 1 from J; bases not matched to a gene: 11. The germline gives CDR1 MNHEY, CDR2 SMNVEV (reference sequence). The CDR3 runs 18 residues. The CDR3 DNA reads as TGTGCCAGCAGCCCGGGACTAGCGGTGGGGCAGGCCAAAAACATTCAGTACTTC. The encoded protein is CASSPGLAVGQAKNIQYF.

The V gene is TRBV29-1, the J gene TRBJ2-3; D unresolved. The CDR3 extends over 16 amino acids. Trimming left V 0 bases short and J 0 bases short, with 13 bases between. The germline V gene encodes CDR1 SQVTM and CDR2 ANQGSEA. The CDR3 DNA sequence: TGCAGCGTTGAAGATTGGAGCGAAACTAGCACAGATACGCAGTATTTT. This encodes CSVEDWSETSTDTQYF.

As to this clone: An end of the junction does not agree with germline; a read error may underlie this. The chain is built from TRBV9 and TRBJ2-1; 13 nucleotides agree with TRBD2. CDR1 is SGDLS, CDR2 YYNGEE, per germline. The CDR3 covers 18 residues. The CDR3 region is CAGSVTWTSGSSYNEQFF. The CDR3, as DNA: TGTGCCGGCAGCGTAACATGGACTAGCGGGAGCTCCTACAATGAGCAGTTCTTC. Combining the CDR3 with reference TRBV9 and TRBJ2-1 gives the whole variable domain DSGVTQTPKHLITATGQRVTLRCSPRSGDLSVYWYQQSLDQGLQFLIQYYNGEERAKGNILERFSAQQFPDLHSELNLSSLELGDSALYFCAGSVTWTSGSSYNEQFFGPGTRLTVL.

This sequence joins TRBV9 and TRBJ1-1; D perhaps matches TRBD1 (6 bases). CDR3 length equals 15 residues. The V and J ends lost 4 bases and 3 bases respectively, with 16 bases between them. Germline V gives CDR1 SGDLS, CDR2 YYNGEE. The chain's CDR3 is CASSTQQGEDTEAFF. In nucleotides, the CDR3 is TGTGCCAGCAGCACACAACAGGGAGAGGACACTGAAGCTTTCTTT.

This clone was counted once. This chain connects TRBV30 to TRBJ1-4; perhaps TRBD1 as D (5 bases). Germline V lookup: CDR1 GTSNPN, CDR2 SVGIG (reference sequence). Trimming left V 2 bases short and J 12 bases short, with 13 bases between. CDR3 size: 12 residues. The chain's CDR3 is CAWSKGSGELFF. The CDR3 nucleotides read TGTGCCTGGAGTAAGGGGTCCGGAGAACTGTTTTTT.